The T cell receptor beta chain described here comes from a study of blood T cell repertoires in COVID-19. Study overall: The United States, Italy and Spain supplied acute and convalescent COVID-19 samples.

Original processing methods: Scientists estimated how many nucleated cells there were by amplifying reference gene primers. The protocol was immunoSEQ multiplex PCR, while the TCRdb copy is restricted to in-frame clones and leaves out a portion. The V and J calls and clone size are taken from that table; D and trimming were inferred from the DNA. Of approximately 250,000 clones listed, 83% are singletons. Germline V gene lookup returns CDR1 MNHEY and CDR2 SVGAGI. The CDR3 loop spans 14 amino acids. The V end lost 5 bases, the J end lost 4 bases, and 14 bases lay between the germline ends. V and J are TRBV6-5 and TRBJ1-1, with D perhaps TRBD1 (5 bases). The receptor comes from a human donor in a cohort sampled during active COVID-19. The sequencing sample was made of peripheral blood. CDR3 sequence: CASSPSRGRTEAFF. CDR3 coding DNA: TGTGCCAGCAGTCCCTCGCGGGGCCGCACTGAAGCTTTCTTT.